Sequencing of this TCR beta chain was carried out in a study of shared clonotypes between healthy human individuals. Study-wide background: Three plates each covered CD4 naive and memory; CD8 naive two, CD8 memory one.

The germline V gene encodes CDR1 LNHDA and CDR2 SQIVND (reference sequence). V lost 6 bases and J lost 4, with 12 bases in between. The CDR3 consists of 13 residues. The protocol was immunoSEQ multiplex PCR, while the TCRdb copy is restricted to in-frame clones and leaves out a portion. The sample comprises some 660,000 clones, less than 80% of which are singletons, and around 1.8% rests with the top ten. The source material was memory CD4+ T cells sorted from blood. Subset specified: CD45RA-negative fraction. This TCR came from a woman between 25 and 40 years old in good health. V gene TRBV19 combines with J gene TRBJ1-2, with a possible D match to TRBD1 (6 bases). The CDR3 loop reads CASRTTQGYGYTF. The DNA of the CDR3 is TGTGCCAGTAGGACCACACAGGGCTATGGCTACACCTTC.